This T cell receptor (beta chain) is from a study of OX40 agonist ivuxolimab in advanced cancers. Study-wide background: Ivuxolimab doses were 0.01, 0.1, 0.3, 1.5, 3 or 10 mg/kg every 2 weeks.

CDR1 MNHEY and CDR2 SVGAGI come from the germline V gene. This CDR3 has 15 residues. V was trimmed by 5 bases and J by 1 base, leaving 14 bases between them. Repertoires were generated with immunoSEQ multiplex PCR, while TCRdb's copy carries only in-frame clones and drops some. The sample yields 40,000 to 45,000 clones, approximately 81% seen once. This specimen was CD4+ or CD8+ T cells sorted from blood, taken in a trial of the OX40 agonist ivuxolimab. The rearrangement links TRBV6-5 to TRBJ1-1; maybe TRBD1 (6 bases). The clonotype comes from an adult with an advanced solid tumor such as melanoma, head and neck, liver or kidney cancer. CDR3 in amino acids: CASSLGQYSNTEAFF. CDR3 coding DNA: TGTGCCAGCAGTCTTGGACAGTATTCGAACACTGAAGCTTTCTTT.